This TCR beta chain was observed in a study of blood T cell repertoires in COVID-19. Study background: Samples representing acute and convalescent COVID-19 were sourced from the United States, Italy and Spain.

The participants were between about 18 and 100 years old and came from roughly 25 US areas. Source study methods: Amplifying reference gene primers gave estimates of nucleated cell counts. Profiled with immunoSEQ multiplex PCR; TCRdb holds only in-frame clones, not every one. V and J calls plus clone size are reproduced from that table; the DNA served to infer D and trimming. The sample holds 380,000 or so clones, roughly 90% seen once. The CDR3 is made up of 14 amino acids. V was pared by 0 bases and J by 4 bases, with 8 bases between. The germline V gene has CDR1 SEHNR and CDR2 FQNEAQ (reference sequence).

The genes are TRBV7-9 and TRBJ2-3; D possibly corresponds to TRBD2 (5 bases). The clonotype comes from a woman between 40 and 55 years old with acute COVID-19. Source material: PBMCs or T cells enriched from blood (not recorded which). CDR3 loop: CASSLAGVADTQYF. CDR3 bases: TGTGCCAGCAGCTTAGCCGGGGTTGCAGATACGCAGTATTTT.